This passage covers 29 T cell receptor beta chains from one sample sequenced in a study of T cells in localized non-small cell lung cancer. Method: immunoSEQ multiplex PCR; TCRdb's copy keeps in-frame clones and lacks some. The table shows about 40,000 clones, with about 90% occurring only once. The sequenced sample was peripheral blood, obtained before any cancer treatment. Receptors originate from a woman between 40 and 69 years old with stage I lung adenocarcinoma.

This clone was counted a single time. The chain recombines TRBV28 with TRBJ1-1; 9 bases are a match to TRBD1. The CDR3 runs to 15 residues. The germline V gene encodes CDR1 MDHEN and CDR2 SYDVKM. V shed 8 bases and J 0 bases; nucleotides not matched to a gene: 7. Written as DNA, the CDR3 is TGTGCCAGCCCGGGGGGGACAGGGATGAACACTGAAGCTTTCTTT. This codes for CASPGGTGMNTEAFF.

V usage is TRBV6-5 and J usage is TRBJ2-1; 11 nucleotides match TRBD2. The CDR3 loop spans 15 amino acids. Germline CDR1 and CDR2: MNHEY and SVGAGI. V dropped 6 bases and J dropped 6; count of bases not matched to a gene: 7. The CDR3 coding sequence is TGTGCCAGCAGCACGATAGCGGGAGGGGTCAATGAGCAGTTCTTC. Its protein product is CASSTIAGGVNEQFF.

The V and J genes are TRBV6-5 and TRBJ2-7; tentative D call: TRBD1 (6 bases). Trimming shortened V by 6 bases and J by 3 bases, and 15 bases separated the two germline ends. CDR1 is MNHEY and CDR2 is SVGAGI in the germline V gene. The CDR3 consists of 14 residues. The CDR3: CASRVSTGIYEQYF. Written as DNA, the CDR3 is TGTGCCAGCAGAGTTTCGACAGGTATCTACGAGCAGTACTTC.

The table lists this clone with a count of one. The chain has TRBV2 and TRBJ2-1, with TRBD2 matching over 9 bases. Losses at the gene ends were 2 bases for V and 9 bases for J; bases not matched to a gene: 8. This CDR3 is built from 15 residues. Germline V gene sequence: CDR1 SNHLY, CDR2 FYNNEI. CDR3 sequence (DNA): TGTGCCAGCAGTGAACGTCGGCGGGAGGGTGGTGAGCAGTTCTTC. Translating it yields CASSERRREGGEQFF.

V usage is TRBV28 and J usage is TRBJ2-1, with D perhaps matching TRBD2 (6 bases). Germline loops: CDR1 MDHEN, CDR2 SYDVKM. The CDR3 consists of 18 residues. Trimming left V 7 bases short and J 7 bases short, with 29 bases between. The CDR3 nucleotides read TGTGCCAGCACCACTGGGGATTCCGACAGTGCGGGGAGGAATGAGCAGTTCTTC. Translating it yields CASTTGDSDSAGRNEQFF. Variable domain in full (rest from reference TRBV28 and TRBJ2-1): DVKVTQSSRYLVKRTGEKVFLECVQDMDHENMFWYRQDPGLGLRLIYFSYDVKMKEKGDIPEGYSVSREKKERFSLILESASTNQTSMYLCASTTGDSDSAGRNEQFFGPGTRLTVL.

The chain has TRBV12-5 and TRBJ1-1; 10 nucleotides align to TRBD1. With 3 bases clipped from V and 11 bases from J, the junction kept 18 bases outside the gene matches. Per the germline V gene, CDR1 is LGHNT and CDR2 is FRNRAP. This CDR3 is built from 17 residues. In DNA form, the CDR3 reads TGTGCTAGTGGTTTTTCTGCCGGGACAGGGGCCTTTACGTCGGCTTTCTTT. This translates into CASGFSAGTGAFTSAFF.

This clone was observed a single time. This chain links TRBV10-3 with TRBJ2-5; D tentatively reads TRBD1 or TRBD2 (6 bases each). The V and J ends lost 6 bases and 2 bases respectively, with 16 bases between them. In germline, CDR1 is ENHRY, CDR2 SYGVKD. CDR3 length equals 15 residues. This chain's CDR3 is CAIRKEGHQQETQYF. The DNA of the CDR3 is TGTGCCATCAGGAAGGAGGGACACCAACAAGAGACCCAGTACTTC.

V is TRBV19 and J is TRBJ2-3; maybe TRBD1 (5 bases). The CDR3 is 14 amino acids. Germline CDR1 reads LNHDA; CDR2 reads SQIVND (reference sequence). V lost 9 bases and J lost 1, with 14 bases in between. This chain's CDR3 is CASEDISGTDTQYF. In DNA form, the CDR3 reads TGTGCCAGCGAGGACATTTCGGGCACAGATACGCAGTATTTT.

For the CDR3, the DNA is TGTGCCAGCAGCCTGCAAAACCCCCCGGATACGCAGTATTTT. This encodes CASSLQNPPDTQYF. The rearrangement links TRBV5-4 to TRBJ2-3; D remains ambiguous. The CDR3 consists of 14 residues. Trimming removed 4 bases at V and 6 bases at J, with 15 bases between. CDR1 and CDR2 (germline): SGHNT, YYREEE (reference sequence).

Comment on this clone: Other DNA sequences in the sample encode the same CDR3. The genes are TRBV7-2 and TRBJ2-1; 8 nucleotides match TRBD2. The ends lost 0 bases at V and 7 bases at J; junction bases unmatched: 5. The germline gives CDR1 SGHTA, CDR2 FQGNSA. This CDR3 spans 15 amino acids. The CDR3 loop reads CASSLASGSFNEQFF. CDR3 in DNA: TGTGCCAGCAGCTTAGCGAGCGGGAGTTTTAATGAGCAGTTCTTC.

The V and J genes are TRBV5-1 and TRBJ1-2; D uncertain. Germline assignment: CDR1 SGHRS and CDR2 YFSETQ. The length of the CDR3 is 12 residues. Trimming took off 6 bases at V and 6 bases at J, with 12 bases between the two ends. The CDR3 region has the DNA TGCGCCAGCAAATTCGGGGAAGATGGCTACACCTTC. Its protein product is CASKFGEDGYTF.

This chain connects TRBV5-1 to TRBJ1-2, with 8 bases identical to TRBD1. CDR1 is SGHRS and CDR2 is YFSETQ in the germline V gene. The CDR3 is 16 residues long. Unmatched junction bases numbered 6, after V lost 0 bases and J lost 2 bases. Written as DNA, the CDR3 is TGCGCCAGCAGCTTGGCCGCACAGGGGGAGAACTATGGCTACACCTTC. This sequence encodes CASSLAAQGENYGYTF.

V and J are TRBV30 and TRBJ1-5, with D hard to call. CDR3 length: 13 residues. Looked up from germline, CDR1 is GTSNPN and CDR2 is SVGIG (reference sequence). Between the trimmed V and J ends, which lost 0 bases and 5 bases, there was a span of 8 bases. The chain's CDR3 is CAWSVQSDQPQHF. DNA of the CDR3: TGTGCCTGGAGTGTACAGAGCGATCAGCCCCAGCATTTT.

This clone was counted once. The V and J genes are TRBV21-1 and TRBJ1-1; the D call TRBD1 from the table was never checked on the DNA. TRBV21-1 is a pseudogene. The CDR3 is 14 residues long. CDR3 bases: TGTGCCAGCAGCAAAGGGGGCATTTTCCATGAAGCTTTCTTT. Its translation is CASSKGGIFHEAFF.

The rearrangement links TRBV18 to TRBJ1-2; 9 bases line up with TRBD1. Losses at the gene ends were 3 bases for V and 1 base for J; bases not matched to a gene: 18. Germline CDR1 and CDR2: KGHSH and LQKENI. The CDR3 has 20 amino acids. Here the CDR3 reads CASSPDRYRGPIRFNYGYTF. CDR3 coding DNA: TGTGCCAGCTCACCGGATAGGTACAGGGGGCCGATCAGGTTTAACTATGGCTACACCTTC. The variable domain in full, completed from reference TRBV18 and TRBJ1-2, reads NAGVMQNPRHLVRRRGQEARLRCSPMKGHSHVYWYRQLPEEGLKFMVYLQKENIIDESGMPKERFSAEFPKEGPSILRIQQVVRGDSAAYFCASSPDRYRGPIRFNYGYTFGSGTRLTVV.

Here the CDR3 DNA reads TGTGCCAGCAGTCCGGGACCTCGTTACGAGCAGTACTTC. Protein sequence: CASSPGPRYEQYF. The gene calls are TRBV11-2 and TRBJ2-7, with D possibly being TRBD1 or TRBD2 (5 bases each). CDR1 and CDR2 from the germline V gene are SGHAT and FQNNGV. The CDR3 totals 13 residues. V shed 6 bases and J shed 4 bases, with 13 bases lying between them.

This chain uses TRBV28 with TRBJ2-3; D perhaps matches TRBD2 (6 bases). CDR1 MDHEN and CDR2 SYDVKM come from the germline V gene. This CDR3 region has 16 residues. Trimming removed 2 bases at V and 2 bases at J, with 14 bases between. For the CDR3, the DNA is TGTGCCAGCAGTTTAGATTCTGGGAGGTCCACAGATACGCAGTATTTT. Protein product: CASSLDSGRSTDTQYF.

The gene calls are TRBV6-5 and TRBJ2-2, with 9 bases matching TRBD1. V shed 4 bases and J 5 bases; nucleotides not matched to a gene: 8. Looked up from germline, CDR1 is MNHEY and CDR2 is SVGAGI. This CDR3 region has 16 residues. The DNA of the CDR3 is TGTGCCAGCAGTTCTCGGGACAGGGCCCGAACCGGGGAGCTGTTTTTT. It specifies CASSSRDRARTGELFF.

The rearrangement links TRBV19 to TRBJ1-5, with a tentative D call TRBD1 (5 bases). V lost 3 bases, J lost 4 bases, and 16 bases lay in between. The CDR3 runs 16 residues. CDR1 and CDR2 (germline): LNHDA, SQIVND (reference sequence). CDR3 bases: TGTGCCAGTAGTATCCACGTGGGACGGATAAATCAGCCCCAGCATTTT. It codes for CASSIHVGRINQPQHF.

This chain connects TRBV7-9 to TRBJ2-1; D uncertain. The CDR3 totals 15 residues. Trimming removed 0 bases at V and 8 bases at J, with 14 bases between. Germline-derived CDR1 and CDR2 are SEHNR and FQNEAQ (reference sequence). CDR3 sequence reads: CASSLALSESDEQFF. CDR3 bases: TGTGCCAGCAGCTTAGCGCTTTCGGAGTCCGATGAGCAGTTCTTC.

The gene calls are TRBV2 and TRBJ1-5; 7 nucleotides match TRBD1. V was pared by 4 bases and J by 4 bases, with 4 bases of the junction left unmatched. Germline V gene lookup returns CDR1 SNHLY and CDR2 FYNNEI. This CDR3 has 14 residues. CDR3 DNA sequence: TGTGCCAGCAGTGGATCAGGGGGAAATCAGCCCCAGCATTTT. This translates into CASSGSGGNQPQHF.

The genes are TRBV28 and TRBJ2-3; 10 positions match TRBD2. CDR1 MDHEN and CDR2 SYDVKM come from the germline V gene. The length of the CDR3 is 17 residues. With V trimmed by 5 bases and J by 2 bases, 10 bases remained unmatched. The CDR3 is CASSPRLGTSDTDTQYF. The CDR3 nucleotides read TGTGCCAGCAGTCCCCGGCTGGGGACTAGCGACACAGATACGCAGTATTTT.

Within the sample, this clone is medium-sized. The chain uses TRBV18 and TRBJ2-1, with a possible D match to TRBD2 (6 bases). This CDR3 comprises 14 residues. Germline V gene lookup returns CDR1 KGHSH and CDR2 LQKENI. Trimming left V 2 bases short and J 9 bases short, with 14 bases between. This chain's CDR3 is CASSPWDSSGEQFF. The CDR3 bases are TGTGCCAGCTCACCATGGGACTCCTCTGGTGAGCAGTTCTTC.

The rearrangement uses TRBV6-1 and TRBJ2-3; the D is unclear. Per germline, CDR1 MNHNS and CDR2 SASEGT. The CDR3 runs 14 residues. The V and J ends lost 7 bases and 2 bases respectively, with 13 bases between them. The CDR3 spells CASNEYPSTDTQYF. Written as DNA, the CDR3 is TGTGCCAGCAACGAATACCCCTCCACAGATACGCAGTATTTT.

J is TRBJ2-2 and V is TRBV18, with no clear D. Germline-derived CDR1 and CDR2 are KGHSH and LQKENI. The CDR3 spans 13 residues. Trimming pared 2 bases from V and 3 bases from J, leaving 4 bases between. Here the CDR3 reads CASSPFDTGELFF. CDR3 in DNA: TGTGCCAGCTCACCATTTGACACCGGGGAGCTGTTTTTT.

The V and J genes are TRBV30 and TRBJ2-3; no firm D call. Trimming removed 4 bases at V and 0 bases at J, with 8 bases between. CDR1 is GTSNPN and CDR2 is SVGIG in the germline V gene (reference sequence). The CDR3 length is 13 residues. The CDR3 reads CAWTPESTDTQYF. CDR3 nucleotide sequence: TGTGCCTGGACCCCAGAAAGCACAGATACGCAGTATTTT.

The chain employs TRBV13 and TRBJ1-2; D unclear. This CDR3 has 15 amino acids. In germline, CDR1 is PRHDT, CDR2 FYEKMQ (reference sequence). Trimming removed 5 bases from V and 8 bases from J, with 21 bases in between. The CDR3 coding sequence is TGTGCCAGCAGCGCCCTATTTCGGGAAGTAGGGGGCTACACCTTC. Translation gives CASSALFREVGGYTF. The entire variable domain, with the rest obtained from reference TRBV13 and TRBJ1-2, is as follows: AAGVIQSPRHLIKEKRETATLKCYPIPRHDTVYWYQQGPGQDPQFLISFYEKMQSDKGSIPDRFSAQQFSDYHSELNMSSLELGDSALYFCASSALFREVGGYTFGSGTRLTVV.

J is TRBJ2-1 and V is TRBV14; a weak D match, TRBD1 (5 bases). Germline V gene data show CDR1 as SGHDN and CDR2 as FVKESK. Deletions cut 1 base from V and 4 bases from J, with 11 bases between. The CDR3 loop spans 15 amino acids. DNA for the CDR3: TGTGCCAGCAGCCAAGGAAGGGGCCGTTACAATGAGCAGTTCTTC. It encodes CASSQGRGRYNEQFF.

The chain recombines TRBV5-1 with TRBJ2-7; 13 bases fit TRBD2. Germline V gene lookup returns CDR1 SGHRS and CDR2 YFSETQ. The junction had 8 bases not matched to a gene; V was cut back by 4 bases and J by 7 bases. The CDR3 spans 15 residues. The CDR3 coding sequence is TGCGCCAGCAGCGGAACTAGCGGGAGGGTCAGAGAGCAGTACTTC. Its protein product is CASSGTSGRVREQYF.